This T cell receptor (beta chain) originates from a study of response to subunit inactivated influenza vaccine. The study, taken as a whole, reports: The authors proposed limited new T cell recruitment per seasonal influenza vaccination.

The CDR3 is 16 amino acids. The germline gives CDR1 SGHVS, CDR2 FNYEAQ. The V and J ends lost 2 bases and 2 bases, in that order; junction bases with no gene match: 9. This clonotype has more than one count but fewer than ten. Its antigen is as yet unknown. Each CDR3 protein is one row after TCRdb ran MiXCR on the RT-PCR reads. This table has 500,000 to 550,000 distinct CDR3 sequences, roughly 7.9% appearing once. This chain links TRBV7-6 with TRBJ2-7; 7 bases are shared with TRBD1. The source was PBMCs from blood, collected around 25 months after vaccination. The receptor's source is a man between 50 and 70 years old who received an inactivated influenza vaccine. The CDR3 is CASSLSDRVRAYEQYF. In DNA form, the CDR3 reads TGTGCCAGCAGCTTAAGCGACAGGGTTCGGGCCTACGAGCAGTACTTC.